This passage covers 11 T cell receptor beta chains from one sample sequenced in a study of blood T cell repertoires in COVID-19 (dated by TCRdb to 2020 to 2022). Library preparation employed the immunoSEQ multiplex PCR assay. The table was pulled from immuneACCESS by TCRdb, which kept in-frame rearrangements only. Such tables lose some clones; where checked, under half of the loss comes from unresolved V genes, and the rest has no known cause. The sample table lists approximately 80,000 clones, about 73% of them with a count of one. Of the sample, less than 7.5% is held by the ten largest clones. The sample comprised peripheral blood. These receptors came from a man in his fifties with active or convalescent COVID-19.

The genes are TRBV11-2 and TRBJ2-2; D remains ambiguous. V dropped 5 bases and J dropped 5 bases, with 18 bases sitting between them. The CDR3 extends over 16 amino acids. The germline V gene has CDR1 SGHAT and CDR2 FQNNGV. This chain's CDR3 is CASSPSNSPWTGELFF. The CDR3 DNA reads as TGTGCCAGCAGCCCCTCGAATAGCCCTTGGACCGGGGAGCTGTTTTTT.

V gene TRBV7-2 combines with J gene TRBJ2-5; the match to TRBD2 covers 7 bases. The CDR3 contains 16 residues. Per the germline V gene, CDR1 is SGHTA and CDR2 is FQGNSA. The V and J ends lost 1 base and 5 bases, in that order; junction bases with no gene match: 10. This CDR3 is CASSLVTRRGGETQYF. The CDR3 DNA reads TGTGCCAGCAGCTTAGTTACTCGTCGGGGAGGGGAGACCCAGTACTTC.

The rearrangement links TRBV19 to TRBJ1-3; D gene ambiguous. V lost 7 bases and J lost 6, with 16 bases in between. Germline CDR1 LNHDA, CDR2 SQIVND (reference sequence). There are 14 residues in the CDR3. The CDR3 loop reads CASKEGAFLNTIYF. In DNA, the CDR3 is TGTGCCAGTAAAGAGGGCGCTTTCCTAAACACCATATATTTT. The variable domain in full, completed from reference TRBV19 and TRBJ1-3, reads DGGITQSPKYLFRKEGQNVTLSCEQNLNHDAMYWYRQDPGQGLRLIYYSQIVNDFQKGDIAEGYSVSREKKESFPLTVTSAQKNPTAFYLCASKEGAFLNTIYFGEGSWLTVV.

The gene calls are TRBV6-2 or TRBV6-3 and TRBJ1-2; D is uncertain. The germline CDR1 and CDR2 sequences are MNHEY and SVGEGT. Trimming removed 2 bases at V and 6 bases at J, with 10 bases between. The CDR3 sequence is 13 residues long. CDR3 sequence reads: CASSYRIQDGYTF. CDR3 nucleotide sequence: TGTGCCAGCAGTTACCGAATCCAGGATGGCTACACCTTC.

The chain has TRBV4-3 and TRBJ1-6; a possible D gene is TRBD1 (6 bases). Germline loops: CDR1 LGHNA, CDR2 YSLEER. The CDR3 extends over 14 amino acids. Trimming took off 1 base at V and 7 bases at J, with 8 bases between the two ends. CDR3 residues: CASSQAQGNSPLHF. CDR3 DNA: TGCGCCAGCAGCCAAGCACAGGGAAATTCACCCCTCCACTTT.

The chain joins TRBV9 to TRBJ1-2; maybe TRBD1 (5 bases). This CDR3 is 16 amino acids long. V dropped 3 bases and J dropped 7 bases, with 22 bases sitting between them. From germline, CDR1 is SGDLS and CDR2 YYNGEE. CDR3 protein: CASSAPGRGPKGGYTF. Here the CDR3 DNA reads TGTGCCAGCAGCGCCCCCGGGAGGGGCCCGAAGGGTGGCTACACCTTC.

V gene TRBV2 combines with J gene TRBJ2-5, with a weak D call TRBD2 (5 bases). The CDR3 consists of 12 residues. Germline V lookup: CDR1 SNHLY, CDR2 FYNNEI. Trimming cost V 6 bases and J 5 bases, with 10 bases left between them. CDR3 sequence: CASSPRGETQYF. DNA for the CDR3: TGTGCCAGCAGCCCACGAGGGGAGACCCAGTACTTC.

The chain employs TRBV19 and TRBJ1-3; D is possibly TRBD1 (5 bases). This CDR3 spans 14 amino acids. V was clipped by 4 bases and J by 0 bases, with 7 bases between them. From germline, CDR1 is LNHDA and CDR2 SQIVND (reference sequence). CDR3 in amino acids: CASSRQLSGNTIYF. The DNA for the CDR3 is TGTGCCAGTAGTAGACAGCTCTCTGGAAACACCATATATTTT.

The chain carries TRBV11-2 and TRBJ2-3, with 8 nucleotides matching TRBD2. Losses at the gene ends were 5 bases for V and 0 bases for J; bases not matched to a gene: 4. This CDR3 spans 15 amino acids. Per the germline V gene, CDR1 is SGHAT and CDR2 is FQNNGV. For the CDR3, the DNA is TGTGCCAGCAGCACCTTAGCGGGAAGCACAGATACGCAGTATTTT. Translating it yields CASSTLAGSTDTQYF.

The J gene is TRBJ2-3, the V gene TRBV6-1; 7 positions match TRBD1. The CDR3 is 13 residues long. Germline-derived CDR1 and CDR2 are MNHNS and SASEGT. Trimming at V came to 0 bases and at J to 10 bases, leaving 4 bases not matched to a gene. For the CDR3, the DNA is TGTGCCAGCAGTGAAGCTCCCGACAGGGCGCAGTATTTT. It is translated as CASSEAPDRAQYF.

V gene TRBV24-1 combines with J gene TRBJ1-2; maybe TRBD1 (6 bases). Germline CDR1 reads KGHDR; CDR2 reads SFDVKD. The CDR3 spans 15 residues. Between the trimmed V and J ends, which lost 4 bases and 8 bases, there was a span of 19 bases. The CDR3 reads CATSDRTGSGYGYTF. In DNA form, the CDR3 reads TGTGCCACCAGTGACCGTACAGGGTCGGGATACGGCTACACCTTC.